The 23 T cell receptor beta chains below all came from one sample that was sequenced in a study of blood T cell repertoires in COVID-19. TCRdb's copy holds only in-frame clones and misses some; the assay was immunoSEQ multiplex PCR. The table lists fewer than 100,000 clones, 80% of them singletons. The sample taken for sequencing was peripheral blood. These receptors were collected from a woman between 65 and 79 years old with acute or convalescent COVID-19.

This chain links TRBV24-1 with TRBJ1-6; possible D gene TRBD1, 6 bases. This CDR3 has 13 residues. The V end lost 7 bases, the J end lost 10 bases, and 13 bases lay between the germline ends. Germline CDR1 is KGHDR and CDR2 is SFDVKD. This CDR3 reads CATRQGEESPLHF. In DNA form, the CDR3 reads TGTGCCACCAGACAGGGTGAGGAGTCACCCCTCCACTTT.

The V gene is TRBV28, the J gene TRBJ2-2; 11 bases match TRBD1. With 6 bases clipped from V and 7 bases from J, the junction kept 7 bases outside the gene matches. The CDR3 has 15 residues. Germline CDR1 is MDHEN and CDR2 is SYDVKM. The CDR3 here is CASRRTGGLIGELFF. In DNA, the CDR3 is TGTGCCAGCAGGAGGACAGGGGGCCTGATCGGGGAGCTGTTTTTT.

This clone was seen a few times. The chain uses TRBV12-3 or TRBV12-4 and TRBJ2-7, with D possibly TRBD1 on 6 matching bases. Between the trimmed V and J ends, which lost 8 bases and 6 bases, there was a span of 11 bases. The CDR3 totals 11 residues. CDR3: CASAARGEQYF. The CDR3 coding sequence is TGTGCCAGCGCCGCCAGGGGCGAGCAGTACTTC.

The chain couples TRBV19 to TRBJ2-7, with TRBD2 matching over 7 bases. The CDR3 runs 13 residues. Germline CDR1 LNHDA, CDR2 SQIVND (reference sequence). J gave up 3 bases and V 4 bases, and 3 bases lay outside the gene matches. As DNA, the CDR3 is TGTGCCAGTAGTAGCGGGGACTACTACGAGCAGTACTTC. Protein product: CASSSGDYYEQYF.

This sequence joins TRBV27 and TRBJ1-1; D might be TRBD1 (5 bases). There are 14 residues in the CDR3. V was clipped by 3 bases and J by 8 bases, with 16 bases between them. CDR1 MNHEY and CDR2 SMNVEV come from the germline V gene (reference sequence). The CDR3 region is CASSFMGRADEAFF. CDR3 nucleotide sequence: TGTGCCAGCAGTTTCATGGGCAGGGCCGACGAAGCTTTCTTT.

The chain has TRBV27 and TRBJ1-6; D might be TRBD1 (6 bases). Trimming stripped 0 bases from V and 0 bases from J, with 15 bases between. Per germline, CDR1 MNHEY and CDR2 SMNVEV (reference sequence). The CDR3 has 19 residues. The CDR3 coding sequence is TGTGCCAGCAGTTTATCCCCTCAACAGGGCGGCTCCTATAATTCACCCCTCCACTTT. Translating gives CASSLSPQQGGSYNSPLHF.

The table lists this clone with a count of one. The chain joins TRBV11-2 to TRBJ2-3; TRBD2 aligns across 8 bases. V was clipped by 4 bases and J by 4 bases; unmatched bases: 10. The CDR3 is 16 amino acids. Germline CDR1 is SGHAT and CDR2 is FQNNGV. Written as DNA, the CDR3 is TGTGCCAGCAGCTCCCGGGGACTAGTGGGTGCAGATACGCAGTATTTT. Residues: CASSSRGLVGADTQYF.

The chain is built from TRBV6-5 and TRBJ1-3; weak D call: TRBD1 (5 bases). V was trimmed by 8 bases and J by 2 bases, leaving 13 bases between them. CDR1 and CDR2 (germline): MNHEY, SVGAGI. There are 14 residues in the CDR3. The chain's CDR3 is CASARGLAGNTIYF. The CDR3 region has the DNA TGTGCCAGCGCGCGGGGGTTGGCTGGAAACACCATATATTTT.

The chain couples TRBV21-1 to TRBJ1-1; TRBD1 is the table's D call and was not checked against the DNA. TRBV21-1 is described as a pseudogene. The CDR3 is 16 amino acids. The DNA for the CDR3 is TGTGCCAGCACTATACAGCCCCAGGTCCTGACGATTGAAGCTTTCTTT. This encodes CASTIQPQVLTIEAFF.

This clone came up once. V usage is TRBV6-5 and J usage is TRBJ1-1, with D perhaps matching TRBD1 (5 bases). CDR3 length: 13 amino acids. Germline V gene lookup returns CDR1 MNHEY and CDR2 SVGAGI. Trimming shortened V by 6 bases and J by 0 bases, and 8 bases separated the two germline ends. The DNA of the CDR3 is TGTGCCAGCAGAGAGACAGTGAACACTGAAGCTTTCTTT. This translates into CASRETVNTEAFF.

This clone came up a few times. This chain links TRBV7-2 with TRBJ1-2, with a tentative D call TRBD1 (5 bases). Trimming cost V 4 bases and J 4 bases, with 13 bases left between them. Germline loops: CDR1 SGHTA, CDR2 FQGNSA. The CDR3 totals 14 residues. The CDR3 nucleotides read TGTGCCAGCAGCTCCGGGGGTTCGAGCTATGGCTACACCTTC. Translating gives CASSSGGSSYGYTF.

V gene TRBV29-1 combines with J gene TRBJ2-7; TRBD1 agrees at 7 bases. Trimming at V came to 4 bases and at J to 2 bases, leaving 5 bases not matched to a gene. CDR3 length: 13 residues. Germline V gene sequence: CDR1 SQVTM, CDR2 ANQGSEA. CDR3 loop: CSVGDTGAYEQYF. CDR3 in DNA: TGCAGCGTTGGGGATACAGGGGCCTACGAGCAGTACTTC.

This clone was found once. The rearrangement joins TRBV7-9 to TRBJ1-2; 7 bases line up with TRBD1. CDR1 SEHNR and CDR2 FQNEAQ come from the germline V gene (reference sequence). The CDR3 contains 15 residues. V dropped 5 bases and J dropped 0; count of bases not matched to a gene: 6. CDR3 nucleotides: TGTGCCAGCAGCATATCCGGGACAGCTAACTATGGCTACACCTTC. It is translated as CASSISGTANYGYTF.

This clone was found once. The gene calls are TRBV27 and TRBJ1-6; D gene uncertain. The CDR3 has 16 residues. CDR1 and CDR2 (germline): MNHEY, SMNVEV (reference sequence). V was shortened by 6 bases and J by 4 bases, with 16 bases between the two germline ends. The CDR3 spells CASSSEGGPYNSPLHF. The CDR3 DNA reads as TGTGCCAGCAGCTCCGAGGGAGGCCCATATAATTCACCCCTCCACTTT.

This clone was picked up a small number of times. The J gene is TRBJ1-1, the V gene TRBV25-1; possible D gene TRBD1, 6 bases. Germline V gene lookup returns CDR1 MGHDK and CDR2 SYGVNS. The CDR3 has 14 residues. V was cut by 7 bases and J by 1 base, with 13 bases left in between. The CDR3 sequence: CASMGGGRNTEAFF. CDR3 bases: TGTGCCAGCATGGGAGGGGGGAGGAACACTGAAGCTTTCTTT. The entire variable domain, with the rest obtained from reference TRBV25-1 and TRBJ1-1, is as follows: EADIYQTPRYLVIGTGKKITLECSQTMGHDKMYWYQQDPGMELHLIHYSYGVNSTEKGDLSSESTVSRIRTEHFPLTLESARPSHTSQYLCASMGGGRNTEAFFGQGTRLTVV.

The chain has TRBV6-1 and TRBJ1-2; the D gene is possibly TRBD1 (6 bases). With 3 bases removed from V and 4 bases from J, the gap between germline ends came to 12 bases. The CDR3 length is 14 residues. The V gene's germline CDR1 is MNHNS and CDR2 SASEGT. The CDR3 region has the DNA TGTGCCAGCAGTGAGGCGACAGGCTCCTATGGCTACACCTTC. This encodes CASSEATGSYGYTF.

V is TRBV5-1 and J is TRBJ1-4, with D tentatively TRBD1 (6 bases). V shed 3 bases and J shed 3 bases, with 9 bases lying between them. The CDR3 is 14 amino acids. The germline V gene has CDR1 SGHRS and CDR2 YFSETQ. CDR3 sequence reads: CASSWGGPNEKLFF. In nucleotides, the CDR3 is TGCGCCAGCAGCTGGGGGGGCCCTAATGAAAAACTGTTTTTT.

CDR3 loop: CASSLPHTAFF. The CDR3 DNA reads as TGTGCCAGCAGCCTCCCCCACACGGCTTTCTTT. The rearrangement joins TRBV28 to TRBJ1-1; no clear D. CDR3 length: 11 amino acids. V lost 6 bases to trimming and J lost 11 bases, with 13 bases between them. The germline V gene encodes CDR1 MDHEN and CDR2 SYDVKM.

The rearrangement joins TRBV19 to TRBJ1-1; no clear D. CDR3 size: 13 residues. Germline V CDR1 and CDR2: LNHDA, SQIVND (reference sequence). V lost 7 bases and J 3 bases, leaving 12 bases between the germline ends. The CDR3 here is CASNLRVDTEAFF. The CDR3 coding sequence is TGTGCCAGTAATCTGAGGGTTGACACTGAAGCTTTCTTT.

In its sample, this clone was seen a few times. The chain carries TRBV6-5 and TRBJ1-3; 8 bases align to TRBD1. The CDR3 sequence is 15 residues long. Germline lookup yields CDR1 MNHEY and CDR2 SVGAGI. V trimming: 6 bases; J trimming: 4 bases; junction bases outside the gene matches: 8. The CDR3 DNA sequence: TGTGCCAGCAGGCCCCAGACAGGGGTGGGAAACACCATATATTTT. Its protein is CASRPQTGVGNTIYF.

The chain recombines TRBV2 with TRBJ1-1; D not certain. The CDR3 consists of 12 residues. Trimming removed 4 bases from V and 7 bases from J, with 10 bases in between. Germline values: CDR1 SNHLY, CDR2 FYNNEI. This CDR3 is CASSVRGIEAFF. The CDR3 DNA sequence: TGTGCCAGCAGTGTTCGGGGTATTGAAGCTTTCTTT.

The V call is TRBV5-1, the J call TRBJ2-5, with 9 bases identical to TRBD1. J lost 4 bases, V lost 6 bases, and 10 bases had no gene match. The CDR3 consists of 15 residues. Per the germline V gene, CDR1 is SGHRS and CDR2 is YFSETQ. CDR3 sequence: CASNTGQGWRETQYF. In DNA, the CDR3 is TGCGCCAGCAACACGGGACAGGGTTGGCGAGAGACCCAGTACTTC.

In its sample, this clone was seen a few times. This CDR3 reads CASSSGTENYGYTF. CDR3 coding DNA: TGTGCCAGCAGCTCCGGGACAGAGAACTATGGCTACACCTTC. V gene TRBV7-3 combines with J gene TRBJ1-2, with 7 bases matching TRBD1. V shed 4 bases and J 2 bases; nucleotides not matched to a gene: 4. The germline V gene has CDR1 SGHTA and CDR2 FQGTGA. CDR3 length equals 14 residues.